This entry lists 30 T cell receptor beta chains sequenced from one sample in a study of CD8+ T cells in alopecia areata. After isolation, RNA underwent reverse transcription to generate cDNA as the sequencing template. The assay was immunoSEQ multiplex PCR, and TCRdb's table has in-frame clones only and misses some. The sample has approximately 98,000 clones; approximately 61% are singletons. Sequenced sample: NKG2D-low CD8+ T cells sorted from blood. These receptors all come from a human donor with alopecia areata.

This chain joins TRBV5-6 and TRBJ1-1; D is possibly TRBD1 (5 bases). V shed 0 bases and J shed 7 bases, with 16 bases lying between them. Germline assignment: CDR1 SGHDT and CDR2 YYEEEE. The CDR3 covers 15 residues. DNA of the CDR3: TGTGCCAGCAGCTTGGCGGTTTCAGGGAAACTTGAAGCTTTCTTT. Amino acid sequence: CASSLAVSGKLEAFF.

The chain carries TRBV7-9 and TRBJ2-7; 8 bases line up with TRBD1. The V and J ends lost 5 bases and 3 bases, in that order; junction bases with no gene match: 12. The CDR3 consists of 16 residues. Germline CDR1 SEHNR, CDR2 FQNEAQ (reference sequence). The chain's CDR3 is CASSPPGTGANYEQYF. The CDR3 nucleotides read TGTGCCAGCAGCCCACCGGGGACAGGAGCGAACTACGAGCAGTACTTC.

This clone was seen once. The rearrangement uses TRBV7-9 and TRBJ1-2; possible D gene TRBD1, 5 bases. CDR1 and CDR2 from the germline V gene are SEHNR and FQNEAQ (reference sequence). Trimming stripped 5 bases from V and 6 bases from J, with 7 bases between. This CDR3 spans 11 amino acids. This CDR3 is CASSRRDGYTF. The CDR3 DNA follows: TGTGCCAGCAGCCGCAGGGATGGCTACACCTTC.

This sequence joins TRBV27 and TRBJ2-7, with D unresolved. Trimming shortened V by 0 bases and J by 0 bases, and 12 bases separated the two germline ends. This CDR3 is built from 16 residues. Germline V lookup: CDR1 MNHEY, CDR2 SMNVEV (reference sequence). CDR3 coding DNA: TGTGCCAGCAGTTTATCGCTGGCCTCTAGCTCCTACGAGCAGTACTTC. Residues: CASSLSLASSSYEQYF.

J is TRBJ2-7 and V is TRBV11-2; 7 nucleotides align to TRBD2. CDR1 and CDR2 from the germline V gene are SGHAT and FQNNGV. This CDR3 comprises 16 residues. The ends lost 5 bases at V and 3 bases at J; junction bases unmatched: 13. This CDR3 reads CASSLLGASGYYEQYF. The CDR3 nucleotides read TGTGCCAGCAGCCTACTAGGGGCTAGCGGCTACTACGAGCAGTACTTC.

The chain's CDR3 is CASSLTGTANYGYTF. In nucleotides, the CDR3 is TGCGCCAGCAGCTTAACCGGGACCGCTAACTATGGCTACACCTTC. This sequence joins TRBV5-1 and TRBJ1-2, with D perhaps TRBD1 (5 bases). Germline assignment: CDR1 SGHRS and CDR2 YFSETQ. V gave up 2 bases and J gave up 0 bases, with 11 bases separating them. This CDR3 comprises 15 residues.

The genes are TRBV27 and TRBJ1-1; 8 nucleotides agree with TRBD1. Germline assignment: CDR1 MNHEY and CDR2 SMNVEV (reference sequence). The CDR3 spans 14 residues. V trimming: 6 bases; J trimming: 1 base; junction bases outside the gene matches: 4. The CDR3 DNA follows: TGTGCCAGCAGCCTGACAGGGGAGAACACTGAAGCTTTCTTT. Its protein product is CASSLTGENTEAFF.

This clone was picked up a small number of times. The chain recombines TRBV29-1 with TRBJ2-7, with 8 bases matching TRBD2. Germline CDR1 reads SQVTM; CDR2 reads ANQGSEA. The CDR3 loop spans 15 amino acids. The J segment lost 1 base and the V segment lost 4 bases, leaving 9 bases of the junction unmatched. The CDR3 sequence is CSVANWTSWSYEQYF. In DNA form, the CDR3 reads TGCAGCGTTGCAAATTGGACTAGCTGGTCCTACGAGCAGTACTTC.

Note on this clone: A read error is likely here: a far larger clone is one base away. V and J are TRBV28 and TRBJ2-7, with a tentative D call TRBD2 (6 bases). CDR3 length: 12 amino acids. V was trimmed by 6 bases and J by 0 bases, leaving 6 bases between them. Germline V gene lookup returns CDR1 MDHEN and CDR2 SYDVKM. The CDR3 sequence is CASSGSSYEQYF. The CDR3 DNA reads as TGTGCCAGCAGCGGGAGCTCCTACGAGCAGTACTTC.

This clone was seen once. The chain is built from TRBV5-8 and TRBJ1-2, with a possible D match to TRBD1 (5 bases). Germline CDR1 reads SGHTS; CDR2 reads YDEGEE. V lost 0 bases and J lost 3, with 12 bases in between. The CDR3 spans 15 residues. CDR3 sequence (DNA): TGTGCCAGCAGCTTGGCCGCAGGGCAGGACTATGGCTACACCTTC. Its translation is CASSLAAGQDYGYTF.

The gene calls are TRBV2 and TRBJ2-1; 9 bases fit TRBD1. Germline V gene data show CDR1 as SNHLY and CDR2 as FYNNEI. This CDR3 comprises 15 residues. Trimming took 6 bases from V and 4 from J; bases not matched to a gene: 7. This CDR3 reads CASRTGTGKYNEQFF. CDR3 sequence (DNA): TGTGCCAGCAGAACCGGGACAGGGAAGTACAATGAGCAGTTCTTC.

This chain joins TRBV7-9 and TRBJ2-7; D ambiguous. Germline CDR1 and CDR2: SEHNR and FQNEAQ (reference sequence). Trimming shortened V by 4 bases and J by 0 bases, and 7 bases separated the two germline ends. This CDR3 contains 13 residues. CDR3 DNA: TGTGCCAGCAGCTCTGGCACCTCCTACGAGCAGTACTTC. Protein product: CASSSGTSYEQYF.

V is TRBV7-9 and J is TRBJ2-7; D gene ambiguous. Trimming shortened V by 1 base and J by 0 bases, and 10 bases separated the two germline ends. The CDR3 length is 15 residues. CDR1 and CDR2 (germline): SEHNR, FQNEAQ (reference sequence). The CDR3 nucleotides read TGTGCCAGCAGCTTAGATAGGGCGGACTCCTACGAGCAGTACTTC. Its translation is CASSLDRADSYEQYF.

The table lists this clone with a few counts. This chain uses TRBV7-9 with TRBJ2-6, with D possibly being TRBD1 (6 bases). The CDR3 has 16 amino acids. Deletions cut 6 bases from V and 1 base from J, with 13 bases between. The germline V gene has CDR1 SEHNR and CDR2 FQNEAQ (reference sequence). CDR3 bases: TGTGCCAGCAGGAGGGGGAGTAATTCTGGGGCCAACGTCCTGACTTTC. This sequence encodes CASRRGSNSGANVLTF.

V and J are TRBV25-1 and TRBJ1-5; tentative D call: TRBD1 (6 bases). This CDR3 is built from 12 residues. Germline V gene lookup returns CDR1 MGHDK and CDR2 SYGVNS. Trimming took 8 bases from V and 5 from J, leaving 10 bases between them. As DNA, the CDR3 is TGTGCCAGCTCTACAGGGTATCAGCCCCAGCATTTT. It encodes CASSTGYQPQHF.

J is TRBJ2-7 and V is TRBV19; the match to TRBD2 covers 7 bases. The junction had 15 bases not matched to a gene; V was cut back by 3 bases and J by 7 bases. This CDR3 contains 16 residues. Germline assignment: CDR1 LNHDA and CDR2 SQIVND (reference sequence). For the CDR3, the DNA is TGTGCCAGTAGTATCCACCCCTCTATCCAGGGAGGGGAGCAGTACTTC. Its protein product is CASSIHPSIQGGEQYF.

This chain connects TRBV30 to TRBJ2-7; 13 nucleotides line up with TRBD2. Germline trimming cut 5 bases from V and 0 bases from J; bases unmatched to any gene: 4. The CDR3 is 15 residues long. Germline loops: CDR1 GTSNPN, CDR2 SVGIG (reference sequence). The CDR3 sequence: CAWALAGGSSYEQYF. Written as DNA, the CDR3 is TGTGCCTGGGCACTAGCGGGAGGGAGCTCCTACGAGCAGTACTTC.

V is TRBV7-3 and J is TRBJ2-7; D unclear. Deletions cut 4 bases from V and 0 bases from J, with 13 bases between. This CDR3 has 15 amino acids. CDR1 SGHTA and CDR2 FQGTGA come from the germline V gene. The CDR3 here is CASSWPEIYSYEQYF. CDR3 nucleotide sequence: TGTGCCAGCAGCTGGCCAGAAATATACTCCTACGAGCAGTACTTC.

This clone was picked up a small number of times. The germline gene is not matched at one end of the junction; a read error may be the cause. The V gene is TRBV7-3, the J gene TRBJ2-1; D may be TRBD2 (5 bases). The CDR3 length is 15 residues. CDR1 SGHTA and CDR2 FQGTGA come from the germline V gene. The CDR3 here is CASSSTRVPYNEQFF. DNA for the CDR3: TGTGCCAGCAGCTCAACTAGAGTGCCCTATAATGAGCAGTTCTTC.

This clone has only a few counts. The V call is TRBV27, the J call TRBJ2-6, with D tentatively TRBD1 or TRBD2 (7 bases each). The CDR3 spans 14 residues. The V end lost 10 bases, the J end lost 3 bases, and 13 bases lay between the germline ends. Looked up from germline, CDR1 is MNHEY and CDR2 is SMNVEV (reference sequence). CDR3 sequence reads: CATSRGGGANVLTF. CDR3 sequence (DNA): TGTGCCACCTCCAGGGGGGGTGGGGCCAACGTCCTGACTTTC. The entire variable domain, with the rest obtained from reference TRBV27 and TRBJ2-6, is as follows: EAQVTQNPRYLITVTGKKLTVTCSQNMNHEYMSWYRQDPGLGLRQIYYSMNVEVTDKGDVPEGYKVSRKEKRNFPLILESPSPNQTSLYFCATSRGGGANVLTFGAGSRLTVL.

This clone was recorded a few times. CDR3: CSVGSPGRMNTEAFF. As DNA, the CDR3 is TGCAGCGTTGGATCTCCTGGCAGGATGAACACTGAAGCTTTCTTT. V is TRBV29-1 and J is TRBJ1-1, with no clear D. The germline V gene encodes CDR1 SQVTM and CDR2 ANQGSEA. The CDR3 is 15 residues long. Trimming stripped 4 bases from V and 0 bases from J, with 15 bases between. The variable domain in full, completed from reference TRBV29-1 and TRBJ1-1, reads SAVISQKPSRDICQRGTSLTIQCQVDSQVTMMFWYRQQPGQSLTLIATANQGSEATYESGFVIDKFPISRPNLTFSTLTVSNMSPEDSSIYLCSVGSPGRMNTEAFFGQGTRLTVV.

This clone was found a few times. V gene TRBV5-1 combines with J gene TRBJ2-5; D perhaps matches TRBD2 (5 bases). Trimming took off 0 bases at V and 2 bases at J, with 14 bases between the two ends. CDR1 and CDR2 from the germline V gene are SGHRS and YFSETQ. This CDR3 spans 16 amino acids. Here the CDR3 reads CASSLAVGSGQETQYF. The CDR3 DNA sequence: TGCGCCAGCAGCTTGGCCGTAGGGTCGGGGCAAGAGACCCAGTACTTC.

The sample holds one count of this clone. The rearrangement links TRBV13 to TRBJ2-2; D gene ambiguous. The V gene lost 6 bases and the J gene lost 1 base, with 6 bases spanning the gap. This CDR3 is built from 13 residues. CDR1 and CDR2 from the germline V gene are PRHDT and FYEKMQ (reference sequence). The CDR3 protein is CASSRENTGELFF. Written as DNA, the CDR3 is TGTGCCAGCAGTAGGGAGAACACCGGGGAGCTGTTTTTT.

The chain recombines TRBV10-3 with TRBJ2-7; the D gene is possibly TRBD1 (5 bases). Trimming left V 3 bases short and J 2 bases short, with 11 bases between. Germline CDR1 ENHRY, CDR2 SYGVKD. The CDR3 loop spans 14 amino acids. The CDR3 is CAISDSGQAYEQYF. CDR3 sequence (DNA): TGTGCCATCAGTGATTCTGGACAAGCCTACGAGCAGTACTTC.

This chain uses TRBV28 with TRBJ1-2, with D possibly matching TRBD1 (5 bases). Germline-derived CDR1 and CDR2 are MDHEN and SYDVKM. The CDR3 has 12 residues. Between the trimmed V and J ends, which lost 5 bases and 4 bases, there was a span of 8 bases. CDR3 nucleotides: TGTGCCAGCAGTCGGGGCAGCTATGGCTACACCTTC. Amino acid sequence: CASSRGSYGYTF.

The table lists this clone with a count of one. This chain connects TRBV2 to TRBJ1-2; D ambiguous. The CDR3 totals 12 residues. Germline values: CDR1 SNHLY, CDR2 FYNNEI. V lost 8 bases, J lost 4 bases, and 11 bases lay in between. CDR3 loop: CASLDGIYGYTF. The CDR3, as DNA: TGTGCCAGCCTGGACGGAATCTATGGCTACACCTTC.

The chain combines TRBV4-1 with TRBJ2-1; D tentatively reads TRBD1 or TRBD2 (5 bases each). Trimming removed 0 bases at V and 8 bases at J, with 14 bases between. The CDR3 runs 15 residues. CDR1 is MGHRA, CDR2 YSYEKL, per germline. CDR3 region: CASSQDGTGSYEQFF. DNA for the CDR3: TGCGCCAGCAGCCAAGACGGGACGGGGTCCTATGAGCAGTTCTTC.

This chain uses TRBV5-1 with TRBJ1-1; D unresolved. Germline loops: CDR1 SGHRS, CDR2 YFSETQ. The CDR3 runs to 13 residues. V dropped 1 base and J dropped 2 bases, with 6 bases sitting between them. CDR3 DNA: TGCGCCAGCAGCTTGACCGTTAACACTGAAGCTTTCTTT. Protein product: CASSLTVNTEAFF.

The chain links TRBV9 to TRBJ2-3; D could derive from TRBD1 or TRBD2 (5 bases each). Germline V gene lookup returns CDR1 SGDLS and CDR2 YYNGEE. The CDR3 consists of 15 residues. V lost 4 bases and J 0 bases, leaving 12 bases between the germline ends. This chain's CDR3 is CASSRSGTSTDTQYF. In DNA, the CDR3 is TGTGCCAGCAGCCGATCCGGGACCAGCACAGATACGCAGTATTTT.

This chain links TRBV6-5 with TRBJ2-7; D ambiguous. V was clipped by 2 bases and J by 6 bases, with 11 bases between them. The length of the CDR3 is 13 residues. Germline CDR1 and CDR2: MNHEY and SVGAGI. CDR3 nucleotides: TGTGCCAGCAGTTACGGTAAATTGGGCGAGCAGTACTTC. Translation gives CASSYGKLGEQYF.